The clone carrying this TCR beta chain was observed many times. Its target is not known. This sample was included in a study of T cells in Graves' hyperthyroidism and ophthalmopathy. Subjects aged 18 to 65 presented with newly diagnosed hyperthyroidism of less than 2 months' duration. Exclusion criteria comprised uncontrolled infection, other autoimmune disease, pregnancy or lactation. The CDR3 contains 12 residues. V was trimmed by 7 bases and J by 10 bases, leaving 16 bases between them. Researchers amplified the TCR beta CDR3 regions from RNA transcripts. A set of HTBI primers served as the primers for a first-round RT-PCR of the TCR CDR3. Each CDR3 protein gets one entry after TCRdb re-called the multiplex PCR reads with MiXCR. Of some 180,000 distinct CDR3 sequences in the sample, 15% to 20% were seen once. Study-level results: Stable hyperthyroidism and ophthalmopathy were separated using 13 V-J signatures.

This receptor was obtained from a woman in her 50s with Graves' hyperthyroidism. The chain is built from TRBV12-3 or TRBV12-4 and TRBJ1-1; perhaps TRBD1 as D (5 bases). Sequencing input: blood. The CDR3 loop reads CASMGPGVVAFF. CDR3 in DNA: TGTGCCAGCATGGGCCCGGGGGTGGTAGCTTTCTTT.